These 20 T cell receptor beta chains originate from one sample sequenced in a study of CD8+ T cells in alopecia areata. TCR sequencing used cDNA made by reverse transcription of extracted RNA. Repertoires were generated with immunoSEQ multiplex PCR, while TCRdb's copy carries only in-frame clones and drops some. The sample shows 35,000 to 50,000 clones, roughly 92% of them seen only once. Noted treatment: oral pan-JAK inhibitor, 5-10 mg twice daily. The sample in question was CD8+ T cells sorted from blood, obtained at week 24, from a patient treated with tofacitinib. These receptors were collected from a human donor with alopecia areata.

This clone has only one observation. The V and J genes are TRBV7-8 and TRBJ2-2; weak D call: TRBD2 (7 bases). Germline values: CDR1 SGHVS, CDR2 FQNEAQ. CDR3 length equals 16 residues. The V and J ends lost 5 bases and 4 bases respectively, with 17 bases between them. The CDR3 protein is CASSTPRGGSTGELFF. CDR3 DNA sequence: TGTGCCAGCAGCACCCCTAGGGGGGGGTCCACCGGGGAGCTGTTTTTT. The full variable domain, with the rest looked up from reference TRBV7-8 and TRBJ2-2, is GAGVSQSPRYKVAKRGQDVALRCDPISGHVSLFWYQQALGQGPEFLTYFQNEAQLDKSGLPSDRFFAERPEGSVSTLKIQRTQQEDSAVYLCASSTPRGGSTGELFFGEGSRLTVL.

The chain recombines TRBV4-1 with TRBJ2-2; tentatively, D is TRBD1 or TRBD2 (5 bases each). The CDR3 is made up of 15 amino acids. Germline CDR1 is MGHRA and CDR2 is YSYEKL. The germline V and J ends were trimmed by 1 base and 3 bases, with 9 bases remaining between them. CDR3 nucleotide sequence: TGCGCCAGCAGCCAAGTAGGGGACGACACCGGGGAGCTGTTTTTT. It specifies CASSQVGDDTGELFF.

This clone was detected only once. This chain links TRBV4-1 with TRBJ2-7; 10 bases map to TRBD1. The CDR3 is made up of 14 amino acids. Germline CDR1 and CDR2: MGHRA and YSYEKL. Trimming took 11 bases from V and 3 from J; bases not matched to a gene: 10. The CDR3 region has the DNA TGCGCCGGCAAGGTTGGGACAGGGGACTACGAGCAGTACTTC. It specifies CAGKVGTGDYEQYF.

This chain joins TRBV7-3 and TRBJ2-5; 14 bases are shared with TRBD2. Trimming took 5 bases from V and 5 from J; bases not matched to a gene: 7. Germline lookup yields CDR1 SGHTA and CDR2 FQGTGA. The CDR3 is made up of 16 amino acids. CDR3 nucleotides: TGTGCCAGCAGCCAAGGGACTAGCGGGGGCAGGGAGACCCAGTACTTC. It yields the protein CASSQGTSGGRETQYF.

The chain links TRBV27 to TRBJ2-7; D is undetermined. Looked up from germline, CDR1 is MNHEY and CDR2 is SMNVEV (reference sequence). The ends were cut back, 10 bases at V and 4 bases at J, with 17 bases in the middle. The CDR3 consists of 13 residues. The CDR3 sequence: CATGDIASYEQYF. DNA for the CDR3: TGTGCCACCGGAGACATAGCCTCTTACGAGCAGTACTTC.

The chain employs TRBV7-2 and TRBJ2-7, with D possibly being TRBD1 (5 bases). V lost 3 bases, J lost 3 bases, and 12 bases lay in between. The germline gives CDR1 SGHTA, CDR2 FQGNSA. This CDR3 comprises 14 residues. CDR3 DNA sequence: TGTGCCAGCAGCTTGTCGACAGCTCACTACGAGCAGTACTTC. This translates into CASSLSTAHYEQYF.

This clone has just a few counts. V usage is TRBV28 and J usage is TRBJ1-4; unclear D gene. Germline CDR1 reads MDHEN; CDR2 reads SYDVKM. The V end lost 11 bases, the J end lost 0 bases, and 10 bases lay between the germline ends. CDR3 size: 13 residues. Written as DNA, the CDR3 is TGTGCCGTGCGCTTCTCAACTAATGAAAAACTGTTTTTT. It yields the protein CAVRFSTNEKLFF.

The CDR3 nucleotides are TGTGCCAGTAGTAAGGGACAGGCCATGAACACTGAAGCTTTCTTT. This translates into CASSKGQAMNTEAFF. The chain joins TRBV19 to TRBJ1-1, with 8 bases lining up with TRBD1. The V segment lost 4 bases and the J segment 0 bases; nucleotides outside the gene matches: 4. The CDR3 is made up of 15 amino acids. Germline V lookup: CDR1 LNHDA, CDR2 SQIVND (reference sequence).

The gene calls are TRBV29-1 and TRBJ2-7; TRBD1 aligns across 10 bases. Looked up from germline, CDR1 is SQVTM and CDR2 is ANQGSEA. There are 12 residues in the CDR3. Trimming at V came to 8 bases and at J to 5 bases, leaving 6 bases not matched to a gene. CDR3 in amino acids: CSSTGTGDEQYF. CDR3 in DNA: TGCAGCTCGACCGGGACAGGGGACGAGCAGTACTTC.

The rearrangement links TRBV19 to TRBJ2-7, with a weak D call TRBD1 (6 bases). CDR1 LNHDA and CDR2 SQIVND come from the germline V gene (reference sequence). The V end lost 3 bases, the J end lost 1 base, and 10 bases lay between the germline ends. CDR3 length equals 14 residues. CDR3 sequence reads: CASSIVGHSYEQYF. CDR3 DNA sequence: TGTGCCAGTAGTATTGTGGGACATTCCTACGAGCAGTACTTC.

This sequence joins TRBV7-6 and TRBJ2-5, with no clear D. This CDR3 is 14 amino acids long. CDR1 is SGHVS, CDR2 FNYEAQ, per germline. Trimming shortened V by 3 bases and J by 7 bases, and 15 bases separated the two germline ends. DNA of the CDR3: TGTGCCAGCAGCTTCGAGGTCACGGGTGGGACCCAGTACTTC. It codes for CASSFEVTGGTQYF.

V usage is TRBV28 and J usage is TRBJ2-7, with TRBD1 matching over 8 bases. V shed 7 bases and J 0 bases; nucleotides not matched to a gene: 11. Germline values: CDR1 MDHEN, CDR2 SYDVKM. This CDR3 region has 16 residues. DNA of the CDR3: TGTGCCAGCAATCTGCGCCGGGACAGGAGCTCCTACGAGCAGTACTTC. It encodes CASNLRRDRSSYEQYF.

This chain uses TRBV29-1 with TRBJ2-2; D gene uncertain. Trimming removed 4 bases from V and 6 bases from J, with 6 bases in between. This CDR3 contains 11 residues. The germline V gene encodes CDR1 SQVTM and CDR2 ANQGSEA. The CDR3 reads CSVALSGELFF. The CDR3 coding sequence is TGCAGCGTTGCCCTGTCCGGGGAGCTGTTTTTT.

This clone showed up just a few times. The gene calls are TRBV29-1 and TRBJ2-7; 7 nucleotides align to TRBD1. V shed 6 bases, J shed 3 bases, and the junction held 11 bases outside the gene matches. The CDR3 has 14 amino acids. Germline CDR1 is SQVTM and CDR2 is ANQGSEA. The CDR3 loop reads CSVPFGDSGYEQYF. The CDR3 DNA follows: TGCAGCGTCCCTTTTGGGGACAGCGGCTACGAGCAGTACTTC.

This clone has just a few counts. The chain carries TRBV27 and TRBJ1-2; a weak D match, TRBD1 (5 bases). V shed 6 bases and J shed 5 bases, with 22 bases lying between them. CDR3 length: 16 amino acids. Germline CDR1 MNHEY, CDR2 SMNVEV (reference sequence). The CDR3 sequence: CASRLSGAGFHYGYTF. The CDR3 coding sequence is TGTGCCAGCAGACTTAGTGGGGCAGGATTTCATTATGGCTACACCTTC.

V is TRBV7-9 and J is TRBJ1-1; D is unresolved. CDR1 is SEHNR, CDR2 FQNEAQ, per germline (reference sequence). The length of the CDR3 is 12 residues. Trimming shortened V by 1 base and J by 7 bases, and 7 bases separated the two germline ends. CDR3 loop: CASSLGPLEAFF. For the CDR3, the DNA is TGTGCCAGCAGCTTAGGACCCCTTGAAGCTTTCTTT.

The chain uses TRBV4-3 and TRBJ2-7, with D possibly TRBD1 on 5 matching bases. The CDR3 runs to 16 residues. Trimming took off 0 bases at V and 3 bases at J, with 15 bases between the two ends. Germline CDR1 reads LGHNA; CDR2 reads YSLEER. CDR3 loop: CASSQDLEGALYEQYF. In DNA, the CDR3 is TGCGCCAGCAGCCAAGATCTTGAAGGGGCTCTCTACGAGCAGTACTTC.

The genes are TRBV12-5 and TRBJ1-5, with D uncertain. In germline, CDR1 is LGHNT, CDR2 FRNRAP. The CDR3 contains 14 residues. Trimming stripped 5 bases from V and 1 base from J, with 9 bases between. Here the CDR3 reads CASGPAGSNQPQHF. The CDR3 region has the DNA TGTGCTAGTGGTCCCGCCGGCAGCAATCAGCCCCAGCATTTT. The full variable domain, in which reference TRBV12-5 and TRBJ1-5 provide the parts outside the CDR3, is DARVTQTPRHKVTEMGQEVTMRCQPILGHNTVFWYRQTMMQGLELLAYFRNRAPLDDSGMPKDRFSAEMPDATLATLKIQPSEPRDSAVYFCASGPAGSNQPQHFGDGTRLSIL.

J is TRBJ1-1 and V is TRBV27; D ambiguous. V was trimmed by 7 bases and J by 0 bases, leaving 12 bases between them. The CDR3 has 14 amino acids. Germline CDR1 and CDR2: MNHEY and SMNVEV (reference sequence). CDR3 sequence reads: CASNILGMNTEAFF. The CDR3 bases are TGTGCCAGCAATATCCTGGGTATGAACACTGAAGCTTTCTTT.

This chain links TRBV9 with TRBJ1-1, with D tentatively TRBD1 (5 bases). The germline CDR1 and CDR2 sequences are SGDLS and YYNGEE. V shed 0 bases and J shed 1 base, with 10 bases lying between them. The CDR3 is 15 amino acids. The CDR3 nucleotides read TGTGCCAGCAGCGTAGAGAGGGGATCGAACACTGAAGCTTTCTTT. Its translation is CASSVERGSNTEAFF.